The 2 T cell receptor beta chains reported below all come from one sample, sequenced in a study of T cell responses to AZD1222 COVID-19 vaccine. Here immunoSEQ multiplex PCR was the method, and the copy in TCRdb shows in-frame clones only, minus some. The sample yields 180,000 or so clones, 92% seen once. This sample comprised peripheral blood, obtained 28 days after the second AZD1222 dose. Receptors originate from an adult who received the AZD1222 COVID-19 vaccine.

In this sample, this clone turned up once. This chain uses TRBV28 with TRBJ1-5; 9 bases line up with TRBD1. V lost 2 bases, J lost 5 bases, and 1 base stayed unmatched. Germline CDR1 and CDR2: MDHEN and SYDVKM. This CDR3 is built from 14 residues. The CDR3 nucleotides are TGTGCCAGCAGTTTAACAGGGGGCTATCAGCCCCAGCATTTT. This codes for CASSLTGGYQPQHF.

This clone was counted between two and nine times. This chain connects TRBV27 to TRBJ2-7; TRBD1 matches at 7 bases. The V gene end was trimmed by 8 bases and the J gene end by 3 bases; junction bases not matched to a gene: 1. Germline V gene lookup returns CDR1 MNHEY and CDR2 SMNVEV (reference sequence). The CDR3 spans 11 residues. Here the CDR3 reads CASGTVYEQYF. The CDR3 nucleotides read TGTGCCAGCGGGACAGTCTACGAGCAGTACTTC.